This T cell receptor beta chain was sequenced in a study of T-cell memory formation after mild COVID-19. This clonotype showed up just a few times. Its antigen is unidentified. TCR alpha and TCR beta cDNA libraries with sample barcodes and UMIs came from 5'RACE using constant-segment primers. MiXCR, run by TCRdb on the 5' RACE reads, gives a single entry per CDR3 protein. Found here are about 430,000 distinct CDR3 sequences, 24% of them singletons; the top ten hold 8.8%. The CDR3 is made up of 15 amino acids. The V end was cut by 0 bases, the J end by 4 bases, with 12 bases between. Germline V CDR1 and CDR2: SGHRS, YFSETQ. Overall study findings and caveats: Specificity for SARS-CoV-2 was not confirmed among the second-wave clones peaking on day 37. That cross-reactive memory joined was suggested by some responding clones appearing in pre-infection memory. CM and EM subsets held most contracting CD4+ clones; EMRA held CD8+ ones.

The V call is TRBV5-1, the J call TRBJ2-3; D gene uncertain. The source of this sequence is an adult woman who had mild COVID-19 (a few samples of this study predate the infection). Cell type and time point are not known. Sequences were obtained from PBMCs or a T cell subset sorted from them (not recorded which). The CDR3 coding sequence is TGCGCCAGCAGCTTGGATGGCGTTACCGCAGATACGCAGTATTTT. Translation gives CASSLDGVTADTQYF. Combining the CDR3 with reference TRBV5-1 and TRBJ2-3 gives the whole variable domain KAGVTQTPRYLIKTRGQQVTLSCSPISGHRSVSWYQQTPGQGLQFLFEYFSETQRNKGNFPGRFSGRQFSNSRSEMNVSTLELGDSALYLCASSLDGVTADTQYFGPGTRLTVL.